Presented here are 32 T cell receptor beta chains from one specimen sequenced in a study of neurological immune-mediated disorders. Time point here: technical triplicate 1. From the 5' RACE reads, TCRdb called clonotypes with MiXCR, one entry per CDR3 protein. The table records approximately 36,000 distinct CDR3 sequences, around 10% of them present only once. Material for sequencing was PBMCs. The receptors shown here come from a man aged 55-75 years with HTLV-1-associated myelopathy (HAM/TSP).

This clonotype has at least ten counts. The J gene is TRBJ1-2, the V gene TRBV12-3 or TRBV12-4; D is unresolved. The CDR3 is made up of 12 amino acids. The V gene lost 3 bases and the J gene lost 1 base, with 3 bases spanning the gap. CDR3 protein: CASSFDNYGYTF. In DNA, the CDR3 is TGTGCCAGCAGTTTTGATAACTATGGCTACACCTTC.

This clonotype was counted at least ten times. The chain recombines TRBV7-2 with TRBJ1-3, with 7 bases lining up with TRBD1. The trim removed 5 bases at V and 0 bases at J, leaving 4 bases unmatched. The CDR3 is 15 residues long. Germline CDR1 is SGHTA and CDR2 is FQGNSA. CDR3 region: CASSQGTASGNTIYF. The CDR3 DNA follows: TGTGCCAGCAGCCAGGGGACAGCCTCTGGAAACACCATATATTTT.

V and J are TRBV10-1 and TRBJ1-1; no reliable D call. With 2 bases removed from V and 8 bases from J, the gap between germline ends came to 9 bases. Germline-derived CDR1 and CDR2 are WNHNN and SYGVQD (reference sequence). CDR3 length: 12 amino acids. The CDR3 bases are TGCGCCAGCAGTGAGGGTCATGGGGAAGCTTTCTTT. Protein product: CASSEGHGEAFF.

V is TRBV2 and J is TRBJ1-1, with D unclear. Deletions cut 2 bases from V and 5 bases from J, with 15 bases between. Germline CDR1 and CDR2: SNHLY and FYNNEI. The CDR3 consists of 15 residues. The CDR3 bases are TGTGCCAGCAGTGAAACGGTCTGGGGAAGGACTGAAGCTTTCTTT. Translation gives CASSETVWGRTEAFF.

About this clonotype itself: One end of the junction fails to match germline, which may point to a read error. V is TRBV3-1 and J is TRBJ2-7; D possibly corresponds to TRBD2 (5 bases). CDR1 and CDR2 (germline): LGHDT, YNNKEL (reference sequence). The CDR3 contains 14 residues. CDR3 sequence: CTSSPIGLGIGQYF. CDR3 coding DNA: TGTACCAGTAGCCCCATCGGACTGGGAATCGGGCAGTACTTC.

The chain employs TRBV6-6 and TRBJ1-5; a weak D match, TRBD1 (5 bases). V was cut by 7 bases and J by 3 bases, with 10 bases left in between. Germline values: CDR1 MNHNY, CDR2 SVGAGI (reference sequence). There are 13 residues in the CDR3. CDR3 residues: CASTLGTNQPQHF. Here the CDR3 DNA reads TGTGCCAGCACACTAGGGACCAATCAGCCCCAGCATTTT.

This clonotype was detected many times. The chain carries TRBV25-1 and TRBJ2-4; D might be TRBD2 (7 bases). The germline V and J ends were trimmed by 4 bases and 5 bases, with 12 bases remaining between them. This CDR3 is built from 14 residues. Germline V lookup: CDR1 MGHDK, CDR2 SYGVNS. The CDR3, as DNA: TGTGCCAGCAGTGCCAGGGGAGGGGAAAACATTCAGTACTTC. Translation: CASSARGGENIQYF. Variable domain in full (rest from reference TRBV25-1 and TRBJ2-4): EADIYQTPRYLVIGTGKKITLECSQTMGHDKMYWYQQDPGMELHLIHYSYGVNSTEKGDLSSESTVSRIRTEHFPLTLESARPSHTSQYLCASSARGGENIQYFGAGTRLSVL.

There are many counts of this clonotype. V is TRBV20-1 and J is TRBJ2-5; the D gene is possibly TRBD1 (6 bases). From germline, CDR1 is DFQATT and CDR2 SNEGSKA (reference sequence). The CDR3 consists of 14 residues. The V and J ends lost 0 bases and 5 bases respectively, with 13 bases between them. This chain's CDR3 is CSARDRARGETQYF. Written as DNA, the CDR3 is TGCAGTGCTAGAGATCGAGCGAGGGGGGAGACCCAGTACTTC.

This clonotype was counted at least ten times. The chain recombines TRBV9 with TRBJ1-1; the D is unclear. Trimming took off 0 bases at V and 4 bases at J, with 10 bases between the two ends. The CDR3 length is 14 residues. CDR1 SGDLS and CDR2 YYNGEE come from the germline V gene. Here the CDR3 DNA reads TGTGCCAGCAGCGTAGGTGGGGAGAGCACTGAAGCTTTCTTT. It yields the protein CASSVGGESTEAFF.

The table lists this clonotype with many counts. The CDR3 region has the DNA TGCAGTGCTCAGGACAGGGGCCATGCCTACGAGCAGTACTTC. It yields the protein CSAQDRGHAYEQYF. The chain is built from TRBV20-1 and TRBJ2-7; 9 nucleotides agree with TRBD1. V trimming: 5 bases; J trimming: 2 bases; junction bases outside the gene matches: 7. The CDR3 runs to 14 residues. The germline CDR1 and CDR2 sequences are DFQATT and SNEGSKA (reference sequence).

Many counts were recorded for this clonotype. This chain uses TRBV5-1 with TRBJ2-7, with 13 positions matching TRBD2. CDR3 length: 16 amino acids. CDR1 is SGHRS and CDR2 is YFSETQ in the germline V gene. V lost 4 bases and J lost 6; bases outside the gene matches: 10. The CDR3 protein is CASSTAGTSGIREQYF. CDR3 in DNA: TGCGCCAGCAGCACAGCCGGGACTAGCGGGATTCGCGAGCAGTACTTC.

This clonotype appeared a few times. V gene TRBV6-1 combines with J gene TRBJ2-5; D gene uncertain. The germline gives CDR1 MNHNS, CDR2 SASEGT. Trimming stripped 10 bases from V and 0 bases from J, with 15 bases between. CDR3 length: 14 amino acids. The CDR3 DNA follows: TGTGCCACCTCGCGGAAACAGTACCAAGAGACCCAGTACTTC. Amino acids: CATSRKQYQETQYF.

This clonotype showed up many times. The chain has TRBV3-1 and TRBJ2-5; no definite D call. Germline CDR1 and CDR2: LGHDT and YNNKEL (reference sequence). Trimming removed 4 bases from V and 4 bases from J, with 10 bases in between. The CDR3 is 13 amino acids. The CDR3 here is CASSLWRGETQYF. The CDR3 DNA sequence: TGTGCCAGCAGCCTCTGGCGTGGAGAGACCCAGTACTTC.

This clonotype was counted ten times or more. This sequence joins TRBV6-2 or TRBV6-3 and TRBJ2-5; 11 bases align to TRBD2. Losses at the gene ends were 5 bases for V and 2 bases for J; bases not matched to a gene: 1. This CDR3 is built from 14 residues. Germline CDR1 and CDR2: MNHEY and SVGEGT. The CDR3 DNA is TGTGCCAGCAGTCGACTAGCGGGACAAGAGACCCAGTACTTC. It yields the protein CASSRLAGQETQYF.

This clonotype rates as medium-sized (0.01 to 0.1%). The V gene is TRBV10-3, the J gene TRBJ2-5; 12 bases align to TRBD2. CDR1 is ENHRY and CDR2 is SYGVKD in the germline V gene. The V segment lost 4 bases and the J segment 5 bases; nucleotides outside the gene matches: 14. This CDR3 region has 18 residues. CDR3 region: CAISARLAGELSSETQYF. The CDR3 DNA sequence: TGTGCCATCAGTGCCCGACTAGCGGGAGAGTTGAGTTCGGAGACCCAGTACTTC.

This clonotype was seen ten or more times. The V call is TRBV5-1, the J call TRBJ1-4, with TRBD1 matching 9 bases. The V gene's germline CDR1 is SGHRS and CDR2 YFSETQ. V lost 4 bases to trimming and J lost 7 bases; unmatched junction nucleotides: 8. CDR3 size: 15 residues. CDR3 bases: TGCGCCAGCAGCGCCGGGACAGGGCTTTCTGAAAAACTGTTTTTT. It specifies CASSAGTGLSEKLFF.

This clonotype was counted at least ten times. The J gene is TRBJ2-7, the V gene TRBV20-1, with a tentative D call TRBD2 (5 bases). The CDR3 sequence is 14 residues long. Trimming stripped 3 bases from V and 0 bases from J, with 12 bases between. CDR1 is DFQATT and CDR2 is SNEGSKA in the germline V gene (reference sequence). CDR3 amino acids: CSASSRRSSYEQYF. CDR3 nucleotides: TGCAGTGCTAGCTCACGGAGGAGCTCCTACGAGCAGTACTTC.

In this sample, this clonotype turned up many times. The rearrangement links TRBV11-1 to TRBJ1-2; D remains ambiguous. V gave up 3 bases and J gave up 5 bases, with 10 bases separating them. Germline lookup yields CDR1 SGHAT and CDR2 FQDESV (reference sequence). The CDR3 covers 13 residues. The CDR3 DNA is TGTGCCAGCAGCTTTCGGAGCGAATATGGCTACACCTTC. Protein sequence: CASSFRSEYGYTF. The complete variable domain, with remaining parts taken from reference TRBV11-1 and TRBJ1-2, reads EAEVAQSPRYKITEKSQAVAFWCDPISGHATLYWYRQILGQGPELLVQFQDESVVDDSQLPKDRFSAERLKGVDSTLKIQPAELGDSAMYLCASSFRSEYGYTFGSGTRLTVV.

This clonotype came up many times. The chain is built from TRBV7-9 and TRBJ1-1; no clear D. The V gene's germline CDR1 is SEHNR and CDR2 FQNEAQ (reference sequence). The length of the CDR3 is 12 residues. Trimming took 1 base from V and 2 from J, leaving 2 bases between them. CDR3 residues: CASSLVNTEAFF. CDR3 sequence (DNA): TGTGCCAGCAGCTTAGTTAACACTGAAGCTTTCTTT.

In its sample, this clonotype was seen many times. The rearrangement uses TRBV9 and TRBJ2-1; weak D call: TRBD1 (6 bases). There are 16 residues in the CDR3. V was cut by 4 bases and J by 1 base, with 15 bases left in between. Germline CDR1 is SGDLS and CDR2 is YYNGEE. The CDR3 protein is CASSPTTGLSYNEQFF. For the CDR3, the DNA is TGTGCCAGCAGCCCGACTACAGGGCTATCCTACAATGAGCAGTTCTTC.

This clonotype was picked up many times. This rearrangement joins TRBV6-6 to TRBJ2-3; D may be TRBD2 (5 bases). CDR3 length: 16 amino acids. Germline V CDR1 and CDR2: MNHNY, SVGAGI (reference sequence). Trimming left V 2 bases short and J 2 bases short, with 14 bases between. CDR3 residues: CASSYQSGPTTDTQYF. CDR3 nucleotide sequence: TGTGCCAGCAGTTACCAAAGCGGCCCTACCACAGATACGCAGTATTTT.

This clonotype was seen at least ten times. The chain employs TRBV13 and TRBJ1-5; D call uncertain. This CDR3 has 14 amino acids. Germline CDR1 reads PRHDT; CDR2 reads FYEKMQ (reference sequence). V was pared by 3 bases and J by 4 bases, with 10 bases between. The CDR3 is CASSLGRANQPQHF. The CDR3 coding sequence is TGTGCCAGCAGCTTGGGCCGAGCGAATCAGCCCCAGCATTTT.

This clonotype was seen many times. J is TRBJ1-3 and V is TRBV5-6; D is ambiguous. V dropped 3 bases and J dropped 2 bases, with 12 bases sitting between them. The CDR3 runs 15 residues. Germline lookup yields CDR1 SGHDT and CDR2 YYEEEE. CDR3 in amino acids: CASSSDWYTGNTIYF. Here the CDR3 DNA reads TGTGCCAGCAGCTCGGACTGGTATACTGGAAACACCATATATTTT. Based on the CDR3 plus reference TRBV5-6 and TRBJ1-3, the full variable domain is DAGVTQSPTHLIKTRGQQVTLRCSPKSGHDTVSWYQQALGQGPQFIFQYYEEEERQRGNFPDRFSGHQFPNYSSELNVNALLLGDSALYLCASSSDWYTGNTIYFGEGSWLTVV.

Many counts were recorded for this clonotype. The CDR3 loop reads CASSRGSITDTQYF. CDR3 DNA sequence: TGTGCCAGCAGCAGGGGGTCTATCACAGATACGCAGTATTTT. The chain is built from TRBV7-2 and TRBJ2-3, with D maybe TRBD1 (6 bases). Trimming pared 5 bases from V and 2 bases from J, leaving 11 bases between. Germline CDR1 is SGHTA and CDR2 is FQGNSA. The CDR3 length is 14 residues.

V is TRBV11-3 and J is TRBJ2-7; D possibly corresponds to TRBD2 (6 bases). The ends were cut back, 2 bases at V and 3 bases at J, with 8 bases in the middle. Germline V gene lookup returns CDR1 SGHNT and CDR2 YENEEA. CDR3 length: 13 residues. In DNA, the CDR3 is TGTGCCAGCAGCTTAAGTAGCGGCTACGAGCAGTACTTC. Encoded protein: CASSLSSGYEQYF.

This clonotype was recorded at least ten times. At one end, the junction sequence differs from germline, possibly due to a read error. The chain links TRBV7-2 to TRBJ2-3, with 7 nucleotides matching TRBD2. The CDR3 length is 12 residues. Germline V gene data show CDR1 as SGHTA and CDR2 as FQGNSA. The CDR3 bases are TGTTCCAGCGGGGTTAGCACAGATACGCAGTATTTT. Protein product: CSSGVSTDTQYF.

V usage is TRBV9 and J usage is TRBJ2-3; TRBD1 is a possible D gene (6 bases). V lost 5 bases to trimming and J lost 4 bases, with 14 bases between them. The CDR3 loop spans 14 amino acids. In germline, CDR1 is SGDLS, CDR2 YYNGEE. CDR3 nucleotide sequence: TGTGCCAGCAGAACAGGACAGTTTGCAGATACGCAGTATTTT. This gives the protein CASRTGQFADTQYF.

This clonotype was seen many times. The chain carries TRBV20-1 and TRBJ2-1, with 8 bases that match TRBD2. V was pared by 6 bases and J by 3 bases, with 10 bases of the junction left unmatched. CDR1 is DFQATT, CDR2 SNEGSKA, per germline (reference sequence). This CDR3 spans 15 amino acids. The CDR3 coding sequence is TGCAGTGCCCGGTTAAGCGGGAGTTTCTACAATGAGCAGTTCTTC. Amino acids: CSARLSGSFYNEQFF.

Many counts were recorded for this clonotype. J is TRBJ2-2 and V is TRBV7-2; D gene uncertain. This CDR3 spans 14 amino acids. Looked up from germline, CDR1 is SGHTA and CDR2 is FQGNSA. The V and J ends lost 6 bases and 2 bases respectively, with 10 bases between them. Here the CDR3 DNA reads TGTGCCAGCAGTAGCTTTTCCAACACCGGGGAGCTGTTTTTT. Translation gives CASSSFSNTGELFF.

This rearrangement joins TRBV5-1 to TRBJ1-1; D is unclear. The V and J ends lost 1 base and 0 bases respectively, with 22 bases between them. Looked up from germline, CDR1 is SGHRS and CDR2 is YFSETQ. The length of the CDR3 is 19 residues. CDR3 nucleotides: TGCGCCAGCAGCTTGAGTTCCTATGGACGGCCAGGAATGAACACTGAAGCTTTCTTT. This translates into CASSLSSYGRPGMNTEAFF.

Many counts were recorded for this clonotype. CDR3 sequence reads: CSARESSGYGDEQFF. The CDR3 DNA reads as TGCAGTGCTAGAGAGAGTAGCGGGTACGGAGATGAGCAGTTCTTC. J is TRBJ2-1 and V is TRBV20-1; the match to TRBD2 covers 7 bases. The J segment lost 8 bases and the V segment lost 0 bases, leaving 10 bases of the junction unmatched. Germline V CDR1 and CDR2: DFQATT, SNEGSKA (reference sequence). The CDR3 is 15 residues long.

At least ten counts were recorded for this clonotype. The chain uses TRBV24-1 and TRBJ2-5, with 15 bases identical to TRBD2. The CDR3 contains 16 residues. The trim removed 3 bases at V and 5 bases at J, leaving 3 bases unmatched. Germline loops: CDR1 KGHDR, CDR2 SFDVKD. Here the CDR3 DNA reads TGTGCCACCAGTGATCCCGGGACTAGCGGGAGGGAGACCCAGTACTTC. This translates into CATSDPGTSGRETQYF.